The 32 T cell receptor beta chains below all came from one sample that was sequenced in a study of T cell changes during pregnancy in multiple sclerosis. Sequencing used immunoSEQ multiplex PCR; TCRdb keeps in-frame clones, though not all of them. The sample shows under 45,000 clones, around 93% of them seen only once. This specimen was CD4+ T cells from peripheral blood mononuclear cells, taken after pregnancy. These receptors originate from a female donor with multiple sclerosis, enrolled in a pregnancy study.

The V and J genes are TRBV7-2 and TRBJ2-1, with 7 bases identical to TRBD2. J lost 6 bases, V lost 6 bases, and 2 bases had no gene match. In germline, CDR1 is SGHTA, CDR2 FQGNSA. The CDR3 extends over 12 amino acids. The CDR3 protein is CASRGGSNEQFF. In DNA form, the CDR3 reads TGTGCCAGCAGGGGGGGGTCCAATGAGCAGTTCTTC.

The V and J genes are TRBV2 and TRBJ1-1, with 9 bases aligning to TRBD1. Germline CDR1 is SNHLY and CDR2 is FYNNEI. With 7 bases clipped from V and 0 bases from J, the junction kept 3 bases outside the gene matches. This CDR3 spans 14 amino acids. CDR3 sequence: CASKHRGLNTEAFF. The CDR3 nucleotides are TGTGCCAGCAAGCACAGGGGGCTGAACACTGAAGCTTTCTTT.

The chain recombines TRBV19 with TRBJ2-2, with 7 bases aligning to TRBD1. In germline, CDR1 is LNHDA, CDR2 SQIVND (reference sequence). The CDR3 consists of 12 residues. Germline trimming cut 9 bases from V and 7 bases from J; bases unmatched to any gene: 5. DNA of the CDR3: TGTGCCAGCAACAGGGGTGACGGGGAGCTGTTTTTT. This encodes CASNRGDGELFF.

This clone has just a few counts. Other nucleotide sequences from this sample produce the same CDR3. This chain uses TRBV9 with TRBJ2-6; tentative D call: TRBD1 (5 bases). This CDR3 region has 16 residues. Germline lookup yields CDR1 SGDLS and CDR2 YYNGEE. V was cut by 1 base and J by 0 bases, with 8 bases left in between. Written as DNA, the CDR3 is TGTGCCAGCAGCGTAACTCAGGGCTCTGGGGCCAACGTCCTGACTTTC. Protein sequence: CASSVTQGSGANVLTF.

Written as DNA, the CDR3 is TGTGCCAGCAGCGACAGGAGCTCTGGAAACACCATATATTTT. Its protein product is CASSDRSSGNTIYF. The chain couples TRBV5-8 to TRBJ1-3; a weak D match, TRBD1 (6 bases). V shed 4 bases and J shed 0 bases, with 8 bases lying between them. The CDR3 covers 14 residues. Looked up from germline, CDR1 is SGHTS and CDR2 is YDEGEE.

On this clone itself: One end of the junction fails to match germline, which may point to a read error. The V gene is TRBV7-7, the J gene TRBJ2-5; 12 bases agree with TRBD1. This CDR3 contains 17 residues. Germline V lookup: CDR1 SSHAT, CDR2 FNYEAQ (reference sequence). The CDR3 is CASSLGRRDRGLETQYF. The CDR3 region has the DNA TGTGCTAGCAGCCTAGGCCGTCGGGACAGGGGGCTGGAGACCCAGTACTTC.

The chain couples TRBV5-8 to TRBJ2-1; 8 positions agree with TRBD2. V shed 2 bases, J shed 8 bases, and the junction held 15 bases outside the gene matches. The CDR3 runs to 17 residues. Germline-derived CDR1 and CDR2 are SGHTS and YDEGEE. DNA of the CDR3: TGTGCCAGCAGCTTCCAGCCCAGCGCGGGGGGTTTTTATGAGCAGTTCTTC. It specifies CASSFQPSAGGFYEQFF.

The CDR3 loop reads CASRETGLAWYNEQFF. CDR3 in DNA: TGTGCCAGCAGGGAGACGGGACTAGCGTGGTACAATGAGCAGTTCTTC. This sequence joins TRBV2 and TRBJ2-1; 10 bases match TRBD2. The CDR3 sequence is 16 residues long. The ends lost 6 bases at V and 4 bases at J; junction bases unmatched: 9. CDR1 is SNHLY and CDR2 is FYNNEI in the germline V gene.

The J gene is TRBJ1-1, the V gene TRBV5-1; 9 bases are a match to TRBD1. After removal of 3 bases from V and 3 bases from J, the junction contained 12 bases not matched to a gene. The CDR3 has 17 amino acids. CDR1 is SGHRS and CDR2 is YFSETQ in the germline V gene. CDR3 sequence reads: CASSWTRTGVLDTEAFF. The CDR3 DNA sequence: TGCGCCAGCAGCTGGACCCGGACAGGGGTTTTGGACACTGAAGCTTTCTTT.

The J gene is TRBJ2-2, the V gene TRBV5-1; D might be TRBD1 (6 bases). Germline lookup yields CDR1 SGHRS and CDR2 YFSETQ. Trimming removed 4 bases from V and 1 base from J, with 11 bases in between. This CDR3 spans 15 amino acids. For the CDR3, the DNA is TGCGCCAGCAGCCTCCCGGACAGGAACACCGGGGAGCTGTTTTTT. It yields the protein CASSLPDRNTGELFF.

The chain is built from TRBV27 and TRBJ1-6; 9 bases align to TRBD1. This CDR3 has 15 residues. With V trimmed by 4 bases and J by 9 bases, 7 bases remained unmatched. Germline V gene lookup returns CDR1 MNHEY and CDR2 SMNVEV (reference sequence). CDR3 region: CASSSDRGLISPLHF. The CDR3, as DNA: TGTGCCAGCAGTTCGGACAGGGGTTTGATTTCACCCCTCCACTTT.

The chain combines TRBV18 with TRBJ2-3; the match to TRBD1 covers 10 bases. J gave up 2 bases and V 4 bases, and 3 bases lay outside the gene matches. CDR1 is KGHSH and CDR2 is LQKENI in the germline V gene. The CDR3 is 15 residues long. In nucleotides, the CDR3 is TGTGCCAGCTCACGGACAGGGGGACACACAGATACGCAGTATTTT. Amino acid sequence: CASSRTGGHTDTQYF.

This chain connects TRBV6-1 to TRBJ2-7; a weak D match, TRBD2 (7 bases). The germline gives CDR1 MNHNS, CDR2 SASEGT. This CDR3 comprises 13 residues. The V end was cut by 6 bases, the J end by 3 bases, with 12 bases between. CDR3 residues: CASRAGHSYEQYF. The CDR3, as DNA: TGTGCCAGCAGAGCGGGACACAGCTACGAGCAGTACTTC.

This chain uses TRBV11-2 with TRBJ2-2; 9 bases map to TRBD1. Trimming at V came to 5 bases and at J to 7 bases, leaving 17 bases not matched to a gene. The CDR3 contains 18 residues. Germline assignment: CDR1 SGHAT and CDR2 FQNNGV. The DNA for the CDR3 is TGTGCCAGCAGCCAACGAGCCGGGACAGGGTTGGGTTACGGGGAGCTGTTTTTT. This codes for CASSQRAGTGLGYGELFF.

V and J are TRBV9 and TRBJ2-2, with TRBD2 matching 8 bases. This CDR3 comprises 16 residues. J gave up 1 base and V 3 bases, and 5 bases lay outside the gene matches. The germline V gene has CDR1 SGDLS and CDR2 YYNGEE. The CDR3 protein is CASSAPSGGNTGELFF. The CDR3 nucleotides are TGTGCCAGCAGCGCCCCGAGCGGGGGGAACACCGGGGAGCTGTTTTTT.

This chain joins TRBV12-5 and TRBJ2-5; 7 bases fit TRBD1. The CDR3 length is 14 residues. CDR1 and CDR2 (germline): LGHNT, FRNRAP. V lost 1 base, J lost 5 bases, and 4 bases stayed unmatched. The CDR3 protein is CASGLAGGGETQYF. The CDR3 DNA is TGTGCTAGTGGTTTGGCAGGGGGTGGGGAGACCCAGTACTTC.

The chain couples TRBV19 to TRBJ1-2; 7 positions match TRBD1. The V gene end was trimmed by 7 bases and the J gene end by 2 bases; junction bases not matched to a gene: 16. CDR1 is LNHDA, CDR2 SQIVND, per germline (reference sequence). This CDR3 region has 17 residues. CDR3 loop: CASTTIAPGQINYGYTF. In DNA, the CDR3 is TGTGCCAGTACCACGATTGCCCCGGGACAGATAAACTATGGCTACACCTTC.

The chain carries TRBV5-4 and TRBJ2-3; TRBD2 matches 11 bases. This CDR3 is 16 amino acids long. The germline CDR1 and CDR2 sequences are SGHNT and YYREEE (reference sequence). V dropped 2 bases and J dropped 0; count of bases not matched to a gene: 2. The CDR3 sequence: CASSLASGGSTDTQYF. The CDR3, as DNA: TGTGCCAGCAGCTTAGCTAGCGGGGGGAGCACAGATACGCAGTATTTT. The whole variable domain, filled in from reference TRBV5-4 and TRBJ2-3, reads ETGVTQSPTHLIKTRGQQVTLRCSSQSGHNTVSWYQQALGQGPQFIFQYYREEENGRGNFPPRFSGLQFPNYSSELNVNALELDDSALYLCASSLASGGSTDTQYFGPGTRLTVL.

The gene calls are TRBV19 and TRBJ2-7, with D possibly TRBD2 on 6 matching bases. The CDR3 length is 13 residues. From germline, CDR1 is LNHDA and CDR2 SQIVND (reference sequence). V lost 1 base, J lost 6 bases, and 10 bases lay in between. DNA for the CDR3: TGTGCCAGTAGTATAGGACTAGACGGCGAGCAGTACTTC. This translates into CASSIGLDGEQYF. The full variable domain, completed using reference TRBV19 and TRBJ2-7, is DGGITQSPKYLFRKEGQNVTLSCEQNLNHDAMYWYRQDPGQGLRLIYYSQIVNDFQKGDIAEGYSVSREKKESFPLTVTSAQKNPTAFYLCASSIGLDGEQYFGPGTRLTVT.

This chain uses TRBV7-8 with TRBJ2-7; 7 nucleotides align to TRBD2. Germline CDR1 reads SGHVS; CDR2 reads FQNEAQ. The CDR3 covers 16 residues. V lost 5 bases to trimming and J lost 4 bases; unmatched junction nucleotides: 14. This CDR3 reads CASSEGRAGRTYEQYF. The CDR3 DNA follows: TGTGCCAGCAGCGAGGGCAGAGCGGGGCGCACGTACGAGCAGTACTTC.

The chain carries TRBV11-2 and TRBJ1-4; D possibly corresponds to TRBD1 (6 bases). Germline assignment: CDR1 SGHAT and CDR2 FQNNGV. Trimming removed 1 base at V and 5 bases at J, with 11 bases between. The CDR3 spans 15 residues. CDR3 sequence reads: CASSLGTVRNEKLFF. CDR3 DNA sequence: TGTGCCAGCAGCTTAGGGACAGTGCGAAATGAAAAACTGTTTTTT. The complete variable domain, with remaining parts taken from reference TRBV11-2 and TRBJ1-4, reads EAGVAQSPRYKIIEKRQSVAFWCNPISGHATLYWYQQILGQGPKLLIQFQNNGVVDDSQLPKDRFSAERLKGVDSTLKIQPAKLEDSAVYLCASSLGTVRNEKLFFGSGTQLSVL.

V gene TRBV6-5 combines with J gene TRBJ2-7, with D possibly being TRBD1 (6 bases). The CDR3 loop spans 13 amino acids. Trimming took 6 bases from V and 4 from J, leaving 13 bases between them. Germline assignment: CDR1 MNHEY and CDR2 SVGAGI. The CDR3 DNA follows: TGTGCCAGCAGGCGGACAGCGATGTACGAGCAGTACTTC. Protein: CASRRTAMYEQYF.

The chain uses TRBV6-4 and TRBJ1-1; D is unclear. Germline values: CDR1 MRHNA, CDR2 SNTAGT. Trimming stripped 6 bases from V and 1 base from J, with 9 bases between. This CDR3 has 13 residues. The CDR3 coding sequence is TGTGCCAGCAGCCTCAACAAGAACACTGAAGCTTTCTTT. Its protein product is CASSLNKNTEAFF.

The CDR3 DNA follows: TGTGCCAGCAGCGGCGGGACCTCGATTTTAGGGACCCAGTACTTC. It yields the protein CASSGGTSILGTQYF. The chain links TRBV6-6 to TRBJ2-5, with TRBD2 as a possible D gene (6 bases). CDR1 is MNHNY, CDR2 SVGAGI, per germline (reference sequence). With 6 bases removed from V and 7 bases from J, the gap between germline ends came to 21 bases. This CDR3 contains 15 residues.

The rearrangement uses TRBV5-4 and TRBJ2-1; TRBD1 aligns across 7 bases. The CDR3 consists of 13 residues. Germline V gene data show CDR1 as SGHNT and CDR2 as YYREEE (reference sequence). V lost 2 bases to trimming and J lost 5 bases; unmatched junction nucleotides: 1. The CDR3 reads CASSLDRDNEQFF. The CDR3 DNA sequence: TGTGCCAGCAGCTTAGACAGGGACAATGAGCAGTTCTTC.

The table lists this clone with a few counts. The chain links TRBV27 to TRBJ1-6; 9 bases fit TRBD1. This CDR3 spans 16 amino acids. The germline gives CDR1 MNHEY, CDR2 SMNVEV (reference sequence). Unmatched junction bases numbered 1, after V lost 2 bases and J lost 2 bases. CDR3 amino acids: CASSLGDRAYNSPLHF. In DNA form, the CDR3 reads TGTGCCAGCAGTTTAGGGGACAGGGCCTATAATTCACCCCTCCACTTT.

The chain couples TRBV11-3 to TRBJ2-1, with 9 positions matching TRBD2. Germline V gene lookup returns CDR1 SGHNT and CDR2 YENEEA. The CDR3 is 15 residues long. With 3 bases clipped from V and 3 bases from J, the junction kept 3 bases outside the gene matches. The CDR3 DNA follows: TGTGCCAGCAGCTTGGGGACTAGCAACTACAATGAGCAGTTCTTC. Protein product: CASSLGTSNYNEQFF.

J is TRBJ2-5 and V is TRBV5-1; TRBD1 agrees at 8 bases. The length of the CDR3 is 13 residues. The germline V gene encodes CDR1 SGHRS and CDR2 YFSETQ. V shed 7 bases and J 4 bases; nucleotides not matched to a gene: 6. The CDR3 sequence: CASGEDRVETQYF. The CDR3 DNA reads TGCGCCAGCGGGGAGGACAGGGTAGAGACCCAGTACTTC. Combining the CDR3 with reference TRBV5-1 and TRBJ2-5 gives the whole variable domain KAGVTQTPRYLIKTRGQQVTLSCSPISGHRSVSWYQQTPGQGLQFLFEYFSETQRNKGNFPGRFSGRQFSNSRSEMNVSTLELGDSALYLCASGEDRVETQYFGPGTRLLVL.

The CDR3 DNA reads TGTGCCAGCAGGGGGGCGACGGGCAATCAGCCCCAGCATTTT. Translation: CASRGATGNQPQHF. The rearrangement links TRBV6-1 to TRBJ1-5; TRBD1 is a possible D gene (6 bases). The V and J ends lost 6 bases and 2 bases respectively, with 11 bases between them. Germline V gives CDR1 MNHNS, CDR2 SASEGT. The CDR3 runs to 14 residues.

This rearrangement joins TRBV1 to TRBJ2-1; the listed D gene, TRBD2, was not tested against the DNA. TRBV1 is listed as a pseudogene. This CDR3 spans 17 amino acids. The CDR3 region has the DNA TGCACCAGCAGCCAATGTGCGGGGGGGCCTAACTACAATGAGCAGTTCTTC. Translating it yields CTSSQCAGGPNYNEQFF.

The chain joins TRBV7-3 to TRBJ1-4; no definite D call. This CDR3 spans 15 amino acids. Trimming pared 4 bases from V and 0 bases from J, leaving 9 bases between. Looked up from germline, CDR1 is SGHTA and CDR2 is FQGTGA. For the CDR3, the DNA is TGTGCCAGCAGCTCGTCCGGGACAACTAATGAAAAACTGTTTTTT. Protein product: CASSSSGTTNEKLFF. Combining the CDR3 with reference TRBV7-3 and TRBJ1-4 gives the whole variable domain GAGVSQTPSNKVTEKGKYVELRCDPISGHTALYWYRQSLGQGPEFLIYFQGTGAADDSGLPNDRFFAVRPEGSVSTLKIQRTERGDSAVYLCASSSSGTTNEKLFFGSGTQLSVL.

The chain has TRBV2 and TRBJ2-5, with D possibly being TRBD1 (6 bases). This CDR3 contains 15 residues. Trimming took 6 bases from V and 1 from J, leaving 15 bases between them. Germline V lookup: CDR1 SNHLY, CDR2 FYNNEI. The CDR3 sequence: CASRTQTGGQETQYF. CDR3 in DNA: TGTGCCAGCAGAACTCAGACAGGTGGCCAAGAGACCCAGTACTTC.